The 5 T cell receptor beta chains below were found in one sample sequenced in a study of cytomegalovirus exposure and HLA in healthy donors. A multiplex PCR was run with 60 Vbeta primers and 13 Jbeta primers. Profiling relied on immunoSEQ multiplex PCR, and the TCRdb table lists in-frame clones only, not all of them. The data contain approximately 140,000 clones, approximately 83% of them seen just once; the ten biggest clones take up around 4.1%. Input material: PBMCs. Receptor source: a man aged 35 to 55 in good health and CMV-seropositive.

The chain uses TRBV21-1 and TRBJ2-7; the DNA was not used to check the table's D call, TRBD2. TRBV21-1 is deemed a pseudogene. The CDR3 extends over 19 amino acids. CDR3 region: CASSNPSAGGPEKPYEQYF. As DNA, the CDR3 is TGTGCCAGCAGCAACCCCTCGGCGGGAGGGCCGGAAAAACCCTACGAGCAGTACTTC.

V is TRBV18 and J is TRBJ2-7, with TRBD1 matching 8 bases. The V gene's germline CDR1 is KGHSH and CDR2 LQKENI. Trimming cost V 4 bases and J 6 bases; bases outside gene matches: 8. The length of the CDR3 is 14 residues. This CDR3 is CASSHNDRGVEQYF. As DNA, the CDR3 is TGTGCCAGCTCACATAACGACAGGGGCGTCGAGCAGTACTTC.

The V call is TRBV7-8, the J call TRBJ2-7; the D is unclear. The germline CDR1 and CDR2 sequences are SGHVS and FQNEAQ. V was clipped by 8 bases and J by 5 bases, with 22 bases between them. This CDR3 region has 15 residues. The CDR3 sequence: CASSLRLLKSHEQYF. In DNA form, the CDR3 reads TGTGCCAGCTCACTCCGACTCTTAAAATCTCACGAGCAGTACTTC.

The J gene is TRBJ2-7, the V gene TRBV6-1; D might be TRBD2 (6 bases). Germline-derived CDR1 and CDR2 are MNHNS and SASEGT. This CDR3 contains 13 residues. V lost 11 bases and J lost 6, with 20 bases in between. The CDR3 bases are TGTGCCGTTGCAGCGGGCACCACGGGCGAGCAGTACTTC. It translates to CAVAAGTTGEQYF.

This sequence joins TRBV10-3 and TRBJ2-5, with 7 bases that match TRBD2. V was pared by 7 bases and J by 1 base, with 6 bases of the junction left unmatched. CDR3 length: 14 amino acids. Germline CDR1 reads ENHRY; CDR2 reads SYGVKD. The CDR3 spells CAITSTSSQETQYF. Here the CDR3 DNA reads TGTGCCATCACCTCGACTAGCAGCCAAGAGACCCAGTACTTC.